Each of the 16 T cell receptor beta chains below was sequenced from the same sample in a study of blood T cell repertoires in COVID-19. TCRdb's table, derived via immunoSEQ multiplex PCR, lists solely in-frame clones and lacks some. The table shows about 220,000 clones, with over 70% occurring only once. The sequenced sample was peripheral blood. These receptor sequences come from a woman aged 45 to 65 with acute or convalescent COVID-19.

The chain employs TRBV6-5 and TRBJ2-7; TRBD2 aligns across 8 bases. CDR1 MNHEY and CDR2 SVGAGI come from the germline V gene. V was clipped by 5 bases and J by 0 bases; unmatched bases: 3. This CDR3 has 14 residues. The CDR3 bases are TGTGCCAGCAGTATTAGCGGGAACTCCTACGAGCAGTACTTC. Its translation is CASSISGNSYEQYF.

The chain links TRBV9 to TRBJ1-6; D not resolved. This CDR3 region has 14 residues. V lost 0 bases, J lost 8 bases, and 9 bases lay in between. Germline CDR1 reads SGDLS; CDR2 reads YYNGEE. In DNA, the CDR3 is TGTGCCAGCAGCGTAGGGGCAGCACATTCACCCCTCCACTTT. This codes for CASSVGAAHSPLHF.

J is TRBJ1-3 and V is TRBV6-7; D is unclear. TRBV6-7 is an open reading frame, and its role is uncertain. The CDR3 has 15 amino acids. Deletions cut 5 bases from V and 4 bases from J, with 15 bases between. The CDR3 protein is CASSHQREGGNTIYF. Written as DNA, the CDR3 is TGTGCCAGCAGTCATCAGCGGGAAGGGGGAAACACCATATATTTT.

V and J are TRBV5-1 and TRBJ2-3; the D is unclear. The CDR3 is made up of 14 amino acids. Germline assignment: CDR1 SGHRS and CDR2 YFSETQ. Trimming left V 0 bases short and J 2 bases short, with 7 bases between. The DNA of the CDR3 is TGCGCCAGCAGCTTGGTTACTCCCACAGATACGCAGTATTTT. It is translated as CASSLVTPTDTQYF.

The table lists this clone with a count of one. J is TRBJ1-1 and V is TRBV5-4; D may be TRBD1 (6 bases). With 5 bases removed from V and 1 base from J, the gap between germline ends came to 12 bases. The CDR3 spans 14 residues. Looked up from germline, CDR1 is SGHNT and CDR2 is YYREEE (reference sequence). The CDR3 protein is CASRPGQWNTEAFF. CDR3 DNA: TGTGCCAGCAGACCGGGACAATGGAACACTGAAGCTTTCTTT.

V and J are TRBV5-1 and TRBJ2-1; 7 bases fit TRBD2. Germline V gives CDR1 SGHRS, CDR2 YFSETQ. Trimming removed 4 bases from V and 8 bases from J; junction bases left unmatched: 6. The CDR3 has 13 amino acids. DNA of the CDR3: TGCGCCAGCAGCAGAGCGGGGCCAGATGAGCAGTTCTTC. Its protein is CASSRAGPDEQFF.

CDR3 in amino acids: CAISPGLAGRNTGELFF. The CDR3, as DNA: TGTGCCATCTCTCCGGGACTAGCGGGAAGGAACACCGGGGAGCTGTTTTTT. The J gene is TRBJ2-2, the V gene TRBV10-3, with 13 bases aligning to TRBD2. V shed 8 bases, J shed 1 base, and the junction held 7 bases outside the gene matches. The CDR3 spans 17 residues. CDR1 and CDR2 (germline): ENHRY, SYGVKD.

This chain uses TRBV11-3 with TRBJ2-2, with 8 bases that match TRBD1. Germline CDR1 and CDR2: SGHNT and YENEEA. The CDR3 has 14 amino acids. The J segment lost 7 bases and the V segment lost 5 bases, leaving 6 bases of the junction unmatched. CDR3 in amino acids: CASSPRGQSGELFF. DNA of the CDR3: TGTGCCAGCAGCCCCAGGGGGCAAAGCGGGGAGCTGTTTTTT.

This clone turned up a few times. V and J are TRBV6-5 and TRBJ1-4; D is undetermined. Germline V gene data show CDR1 as MNHEY and CDR2 as SVGAGI. V gave up 5 bases and J gave up 7 bases, with 11 bases separating them. The CDR3 is made up of 13 amino acids. The CDR3 spells CASSISLSEKLFF. The CDR3 DNA sequence: TGTGCCAGCAGTATATCACTGTCTGAAAAACTGTTTTTT.

This clone was seen a single time. This rearrangement joins TRBV6-6 to TRBJ2-3, with 10 bases that match TRBD2. After removal of 2 bases from V and 8 bases from J, the junction contained 10 bases not matched to a gene. CDR3 length: 16 residues. Germline CDR1 MNHNY, CDR2 SVGAGI (reference sequence). The CDR3 loop is CASSYGEREGGVTQYF. As DNA, the CDR3 is TGTGCCAGCAGTTACGGGGAGCGGGAGGGCGGTGTTACGCAGTATTTT.

The table lists this clone with a count of one. The gene calls are TRBV9 and TRBJ2-1, with 7 bases aligning to TRBD2. This CDR3 is built from 15 residues. The V segment lost 2 bases and the J segment 5 bases; nucleotides outside the gene matches: 7. Per germline, CDR1 SGDLS and CDR2 YYNGEE. CDR3 region: CASSVGLAANNEQFF. The CDR3 nucleotides are TGTGCCAGCAGCGTTGGGCTAGCGGCTAACAATGAGCAGTTCTTC.

The V and J genes are TRBV5-1 and TRBJ2-7, with a tentative D call TRBD1 (6 bases). CDR3 length: 14 amino acids. Trimming took 2 bases from V and 4 from J, leaving 13 bases between them. Germline V gene lookup returns CDR1 SGHRS and CDR2 YFSETQ. The CDR3 is CASSFMGAGYEQYF. The CDR3 bases are TGCGCCAGCAGCTTCATGGGGGCAGGGTACGAGCAGTACTTC.

This clone has a single count. The rearrangement links TRBV7-2 to TRBJ2-7, with TRBD2 matching over 7 bases. This CDR3 contains 13 residues. The V gene end was trimmed by 3 bases and the J gene end by 5 bases; junction bases not matched to a gene: 4. Germline V gene lookup returns CDR1 SGHTA and CDR2 FQGNSA. The CDR3 protein is CASSFRRENEQYF. The CDR3 DNA follows: TGTGCCAGCAGCTTTAGGCGGGAGAACGAGCAGTACTTC.

The rearrangement uses TRBV15 and TRBJ2-5; 8 bases map to TRBD1. The CDR3 is made up of 14 amino acids. In germline, CDR1 is LNHNV, CDR2 YYDKDF (reference sequence). After removal of 5 bases from V and 5 bases from J, the junction contained 7 bases not matched to a gene. Here the CDR3 DNA reads TGTGCCACCAGCGGATCCAGGGGGCGGGAGACCCAGTACTTC. Translating it yields CATSGSRGRETQYF.

This clone has just a few counts. The chain is built from TRBV9 and TRBJ2-7, with 7 bases matching TRBD2. The CDR3 is 13 residues long. Trimming cost V 4 bases and J 2 bases; bases outside gene matches: 3. Germline CDR1 and CDR2: SGDLS and YYNGEE. The CDR3 region has the DNA TGTGCCAGCAGCAGCGGGGAAGCCTACGAGCAGTACTTC. It specifies CASSSGEAYEQYF.

V gene TRBV9 combines with J gene TRBJ1-2; 11 bases are shared with TRBD1. V shed 0 bases and J 4 bases; nucleotides not matched to a gene: 2. Germline CDR1 and CDR2: SGDLS and YYNGEE. This CDR3 has 15 residues. DNA of the CDR3: TGTGCCAGCAGCGTAGTAGGACAGGGGGCCTATGGCTACACCTTC. Translation gives CASSVVGQGAYGYTF.